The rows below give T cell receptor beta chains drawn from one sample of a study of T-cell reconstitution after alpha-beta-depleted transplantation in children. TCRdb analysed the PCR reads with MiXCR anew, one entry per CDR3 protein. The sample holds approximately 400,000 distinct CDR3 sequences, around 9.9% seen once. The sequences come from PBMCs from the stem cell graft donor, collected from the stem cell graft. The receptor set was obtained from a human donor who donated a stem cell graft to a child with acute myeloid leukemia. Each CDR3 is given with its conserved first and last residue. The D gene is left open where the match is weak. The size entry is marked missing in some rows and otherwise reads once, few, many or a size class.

CDR3 DNA: TGTGCCAGCCGCGCGGGGGATAATTCACCCCTCCACTTT
CDR3 protein: CASRAGDNSPLHF
J gene: TRBJ1-6
D gene: .
V gene: TRBV25-1
clone size: few

CDR3 DNA: TGCAGCGCCTGGCCTAGCGGGAGGCGGGACGGGGAGCTGTTTTTT
CDR3 protein: CSAWPSGRRDGELFF
J gene: TRBJ2-2
D gene: TRBD2
V gene: TRBV29-1
clone size: many

CDR3 DNA: TGCGCCAGCAGCTTCACGGGGAGGGCTGATGAGCAGTTCTTC
CDR3 protein: CASSFTGRADEQFF
J gene: TRBJ2-1
D gene: TRBD2
V gene: TRBV5-1
clone size: many

CDR3 DNA: TGTGCCACCAGGGGGAGGGAAGACCAGCCCCAGCATTTT
CDR3 protein: CATRGREDQPQHF
J gene: TRBJ1-5
D gene: TRBD1
V gene: TRBV4-2
clone size: .

CDR3 DNA: TGTGCCAGCAGTTTTAGTGTCGGTACGCAGTATTTT
CDR3 protein: CASSFSVGTQYF
J gene: TRBJ2-3
D gene: .
V gene: TRBV12-3/TRBV12-4
clone size: many

CDR3 DNA: TGCAGTGCTAGAGATTATGGGGGTATGAACACTGAAGCTTTCTTT
CDR3 protein: CSARDYGGMNTEAFF
J gene: TRBJ1-1
D gene: .
V gene: TRBV20-1
clone size: .

CDR3 DNA: TGCAGTGCTAGAGATCTTGGTGGGACTAATGAAAAACTGTTTTTT
CDR3 protein: CSARDLGGTNEKLFF
J gene: TRBJ1-4
D gene: .
V gene: TRBV20-1
clone size: few

CDR3 DNA: TGCAGTGCTAGAGGGGGGAGCTGGAACTACGAGCAGTACTTC
CDR3 protein: CSARGGSWNYEQYF
J gene: TRBJ2-7
D gene: .
V gene: TRBV20-1
clone size: many

CDR3 DNA: TGCAGTGCTAGAGATGGGACAGGGGACACAGATACGCAGTATTTT
CDR3 protein: CSARDGTGDTDTQYF
J gene: TRBJ2-3
D gene: TRBD1
V gene: TRBV20-1
clone size: .

CDR3 DNA: TGTGCCACCAGCATGGCCAGGGCCTATGGCTACACCTTC
CDR3 protein: CATSMARAYGYTF
J gene: TRBJ1-2
D gene: .
V gene: TRBV15
clone size: .

CDR3 DNA: TGTGCCAGCAGCAAAGGACAGAGCAATCAGCCCCAGCATTTT
CDR3 protein: CASSKGQSNQPQHF
J gene: TRBJ1-5
D gene: .
V gene: TRBV12-3/TRBV12-4
clone size: .

CDR3 DNA: TGCAGCGTACACTCTACGGGGGGGCCACTGTCCCAGTATTTT
CDR3 protein: CSVHSTGGPLSQYF
J gene: TRBJ2-3
D gene: TRBD2
V gene: TRBV29-1
clone size: few

CDR3 DNA: TGTGCCAGCAGTCCAAGAGACATATCTAACTATGGCTACACCTTC
CDR3 protein: CASSPRDISNYGYTF
J gene: TRBJ1-2
D gene: .
V gene: TRBV12-3/TRBV12-4
clone size: few

CDR3 DNA: TGTGCCAGCATTGAATGGGCTGCTGGGGCCAACGTCCTGACTTTC
CDR3 protein: CASIEWAAGANVLTF
J gene: TRBJ2-6
D gene: .
V gene: TRBV12-3/TRBV12-4
clone size: few

CDR3 DNA: TGTGCCAGCAGCTTATGGGCAGGGGGCATCTCCTATAATTCACCCCTCCACTTT
CDR3 protein: CASSLWAGGISYNSPLHF
J gene: TRBJ1-6
D gene: TRBD1
V gene: TRBV11-3
clone size: .

CDR3 DNA: TGCAGTGCTACCTTAGTCGGGGAAACAGATACGCAGTATTTT
CDR3 protein: CSATLVGETDTQYF
J gene: TRBJ2-3
D gene: .
V gene: TRBV20-1
clone size: .

CDR3 DNA: TGTGCCAGCAGCTTAGGGGGAGCGGGGTTTGATAATGAGCAGTTCTTC
CDR3 protein: CASSLGGAGFDNEQFF
J gene: TRBJ2-1
D gene: TRBD2
V gene: TRBV11-3
clone size: few

CDR3 DNA: TGTGCCAGCAGCGACGGGACTAGCGGCTACAATGAGCAGTTCTTC
CDR3 protein: CASSDGTSGYNEQFF
J gene: TRBJ2-1
D gene: TRBD2
V gene: TRBV7-6
clone size: .

CDR3 DNA: TGCAGCATAACCGGGACAGGGCCTGCGGAGACCCAGTACTTC
CDR3 protein: CSITGTGPAETQYF
J gene: TRBJ2-5
D gene: TRBD1
V gene: TRBV29-1
clone size: .

CDR3 DNA: TGTGCCAGCAGCCCAGGGCGATCTAGCACAGATACGCAGTATTTT
CDR3 protein: CASSPGRSSTDTQYF
J gene: TRBJ2-3
D gene: .
V gene: TRBV11-3
clone size: few

CDR3 DNA: TGTGCCAGCAGAGTTAGCGCGCGTGTCGGGCCATCTGGGGAGACCCAGTACTTC
CDR3 protein: CASRVSARVGPSGETQYF
J gene: TRBJ2-5
D gene: .
V gene: TRBV12-3/TRBV12-4
clone size: .

CDR3 DNA: TGTGCCAGCAGCTACGGTAGCGGGGGCTACGAGCAGTACTTC
CDR3 protein: CASSYGSGGYEQYF
J gene: TRBJ2-7
D gene: TRBD2
V gene: TRBV7-2
clone size: .

CDR3 DNA: TGTGCCAGCACCCTCCCCGGGGCCGGAAATGAGCAGTTCTTC
CDR3 protein: CASTLPGAGNEQFF
J gene: TRBJ2-1
D gene: .
V gene: TRBV28
clone size: .

CDR3 DNA: TGTGCCAGCAGCGCCTGGATAGAGGATGAGCAGTTCTTC
CDR3 protein: CASSAWIEDEQFF
J gene: TRBJ2-1
D gene: .
V gene: TRBV9
clone size: many

CDR3 DNA: TGCAGGGCTAGGTGGAACATGAACACTGAAGCTTTCTTT
CDR3 protein: CRARWNMNTEAFF
J gene: TRBJ1-1
D gene: .
V gene: TRBV20-1
clone size: .

CDR3 DNA: TGTGCCAGCAGTTCGCGGGGCCGGCTAGCCGCTTACAATGAGCAGTTCTTC
CDR3 protein: CASSSRGRLAAYNEQFF
J gene: TRBJ2-1
D gene: .
V gene: TRBV12-3/TRBV12-4
clone size: .

CDR3 DNA: TGTGCCAGCAGGCGGGACAGGTTCTCTGGAAACACCATATATTTT
CDR3 protein: CASRRDRFSGNTIYF
J gene: TRBJ1-3
D gene: TRBD1
V gene: TRBV6-1
clone size: few

CDR3 DNA: TGTGCCAGCTCACCACCAGGAGCGGATAATGAAAAACTGTTTTTT
CDR3 protein: CASSPPGADNEKLFF
J gene: TRBJ1-4
D gene: .
V gene: TRBV18
clone size: few

CDR3 DNA: TGTGCCAGCAGCTTAGCCCTAGCGGGTCACCAAGAGACCCAGTACTTC
CDR3 protein: CASSLALAGHQETQYF
J gene: TRBJ2-5
D gene: TRBD2
V gene: TRBV5-8
clone size: many

CDR3 DNA: TGCAGTGCCAAGAACCCTGGGGTCTCGGGGGAGGGCCAAAACGAGCAGTACTTC
CDR3 protein: CSAKNPGVSGEGQNEQYF
J gene: TRBJ2-7
D gene: TRBD2
V gene: TRBV20-1
clone size: .

CDR3 DNA: TGTGCCAGCAGCTCCACTAGCGGGAGGGCATCAGATACGCAGTATTTT
CDR3 protein: CASSSTSGRASDTQYF
J gene: TRBJ2-3
D gene: TRBD2
V gene: TRBV6-2/TRBV6-3
clone size: .

CDR3 DNA: TGTGCCAGCAGCTCTCAGGGGCTGAACACCGGGGAGCTGTTTTTT
CDR3 protein: CASSSQGLNTGELFF
J gene: TRBJ2-2
D gene: .
V gene: TRBV5-5
clone size: many

CDR3 DNA: TGCAGTGCTAGCCCGGGGGTGGCTACAGATACGCAGTATTTT
CDR3 protein: CSASPGVATDTQYF
J gene: TRBJ2-3
D gene: .
V gene: TRBV20-1
clone size: .

CDR3 DNA: TGTGCCAGCAGTGAAGGGACTTACACCGGGGAGCTGTTTTTT
CDR3 protein: CASSEGTYTGELFF
J gene: TRBJ2-2
D gene: .
V gene: TRBV27
clone size: few

CDR3 DNA: TGCAGTGCGGGTACGCAGTATTTT
CDR3 protein: CSAGTQYF
J gene: TRBJ2-3
D gene: .
V gene: TRBV20-1
clone size: few

CDR3 DNA: TGTGCCAGCAGCCTCGAGGGGGCTGCTAATGAAAAACTGTTTTTT
CDR3 protein: CASSLEGAANEKLFF
J gene: TRBJ1-4
D gene: TRBD1
V gene: TRBV9
clone size: few

CDR3 DNA: TGTGCCAGTAGTATCAGGGGGAGGTCAGCGGACACTGAAGCTTTCTTT
CDR3 protein: CASSIRGRSADTEAFF
J gene: TRBJ1-1
D gene: TRBD1
V gene: TRBV19
clone size: few

CDR3 DNA: TGCGCCAGCAGCACGGGTCATGGGAACACCGGGGAGCTGTTTTTT
CDR3 protein: CASSTGHGNTGELFF
J gene: TRBJ2-2
D gene: .
V gene: TRBV5-1
clone size: few

CDR3 DNA: TGTGCCAGCACCCGTGGGACTAGCGGCTTCAAGGGGGCCAACGTCCTGACTTTC
CDR3 protein: CASTRGTSGFKGANVLTF
J gene: TRBJ2-6
D gene: TRBD2
V gene: TRBV11-2
clone size: .

CDR3 DNA: TGTGCCAGCAGCTTATCCCCATTACAAGAGACCCAGTACTTC
CDR3 protein: CASSLSPLQETQYF
J gene: TRBJ2-5
D gene: .
V gene: TRBV7-2
clone size: many

CDR3 DNA: TGCAGTGCTAGGGCAAGAAGGCAGCGGGAGATCTCCTACGAGCAGTACTTC
CDR3 protein: CSARARRQREISYEQYF
J gene: TRBJ2-7
D gene: TRBD2
V gene: TRBV20-1
clone size: .

CDR3 DNA: TGCAGTGCCCCGACAGGGCTAAACACTGAAGCTTTCTTT
CDR3 protein: CSAPTGLNTEAFF
J gene: TRBJ1-1
D gene: TRBD1
V gene: TRBV20-1
clone size: few

CDR3 DNA: TGTGCCAGCAGCTTACGTAGTTCGGATGAGCAGTTCTTC
CDR3 protein: CASSLRSSDEQFF
J gene: TRBJ2-1
D gene: .
V gene: TRBV11-3
clone size: few